Following are 21 T cell receptor beta chains from one sample sequenced in a study of T cell repertoires in cytomegalovirus infection (dated 2019 in TCRdb). What these receptors recognize is not known. This sample's treatment or condition label indicates: in vitro stimulation with specific CMV peptide epitopes to enrich CMV-specific T cells. TCRdb shows the sequencer as Illumina HiSeq 1500. TCRdb ran its own pipeline on the public reads, namely fastp trimming at Q25 and MiXCR clone calling, and kept in-frame beta chains. Rows with one shared CDR3 protein collapse into an entry with the most common genes and DNA. For this sample the table gives approximately 310,000 distinct CDR3 sequences, of which around 25% were detected only once. The ten largest make up less than 15% of the sample. Sequenced here: cultured PBMCs, sampled from culture after CMV antigen stimulation. The receptors come from a human donor in good health (CMV status not recorded). Some clones in this sample may be carry-over from other donors' samples.

This clonotype was detected a few times. The V gene is TRBV6-5, the J gene TRBJ1-4, with D tentatively TRBD1 (5 bases). The CDR3 totals 14 residues. Germline CDR1 and CDR2: MNHEY and SVGAGI. With 4 bases removed from V and 7 bases from J, the gap between germline ends came to 13 bases. CDR3 residues: CASSSQEQIEKLFF. DNA of the CDR3: TGTGCCAGCAGTTCACAGGAACAAATTGAAAAACTGTTTTTT.

This clonotype was detected only a few times. This rearrangement joins TRBV4-2 to TRBJ2-4, with 10 bases that match TRBD2. CDR1 is LGHNA, CDR2 YNFKEQ, per germline. V trimming: 4 bases; J trimming: 7 bases; junction bases outside the gene matches: 7. The CDR3 runs 15 residues. CDR3 residues: CASSRTLAGGNIQYF. In DNA, the CDR3 is TGTGCCAGCAGCCGAACCTTAGCGGGAGGTAACATTCAGTACTTC.

This clonotype was counted between two and nine times. CDR3 nucleotides: TGTGCCAGCAGCTTAACCAGGGGGTCCGGGGAGCTGTTTTTT. Residues: CASSLTRGSGELFF. The chain recombines TRBV7-2 with TRBJ2-2; 7 positions agree with TRBD1. The CDR3 extends over 14 amino acids. The J segment lost 6 bases and the V segment lost 2 bases, leaving 3 bases of the junction unmatched. Germline V gene sequence: CDR1 SGHTA, CDR2 FQGNSA.

The chain is built from TRBV2 and TRBJ1-2; 7 bases align to TRBD1. This CDR3 is 12 amino acids long. Germline CDR1 reads SNHLY; CDR2 reads FYNNEI. V lost 7 bases to trimming and J lost 3 bases; unmatched junction nucleotides: 2. In DNA, the CDR3 is TGTGCCAGCAAAGGGGGCGACTATGGCTACACCTTC. As protein: CASKGGDYGYTF. Drawing the rest from reference TRBV2 and TRBJ1-2, the complete variable domain is EPEVTQTPSHQVTQMGQEVILRCVPISNHLYFYWYRQILGQKVEFLVSFYNNEISEKSEIFDDQFSVERPDGSNFTLKIRSTKLEDSAMYFCASKGGDYGYTFGSGTRLTVV.

The rearrangement uses TRBV6-5 and TRBJ2-2, with a possible D match to TRBD1 (6 bases). Trimming pared 2 bases from V and 8 bases from J, leaving 12 bases between. CDR1 is MNHEY, CDR2 SVGAGI, per germline. This CDR3 comprises 14 residues. This CDR3 reads CASSYDRIVGELFF. The CDR3 DNA reads as TGTGCCAGCAGTTACGACAGGATAGTTGGGGAGCTGTTTTTT.

There are many counts of this clonotype. The rearrangement links TRBV7-2 to TRBJ2-1; 10 positions match TRBD2. V shed 1 base, J shed 7 bases, and the junction held 10 bases outside the gene matches. Germline CDR1 and CDR2: SGHTA and FQGNSA. The CDR3 contains 17 residues. The CDR3 loop reads CASSLGSLAGAYNEQFF. CDR3 coding DNA: TGTGCCAGCAGCTTAGGGAGTCTAGCGGGAGCGTATAATGAGCAGTTCTTC.

This clonotype came up a few times. The V gene is TRBV7-3, the J gene TRBJ2-7; D may match TRBD1 or TRBD2 (5 bases each). Trimming took 1 base from V and 1 from J, leaving 11 bases between them. The CDR3 has 15 amino acids. CDR1 is SGHTA and CDR2 is FQGTGA in the germline V gene. This CDR3 reads CASSLISGPSYEQYF. The CDR3 DNA sequence: TGTGCCAGCAGCTTAATCTCGGGACCATCCTACGAGCAGTACTTC.

The J gene is TRBJ1-1, the V gene TRBV6-2 or TRBV6-3; D possibly corresponds to TRBD1 (5 bases). With 6 bases removed from V and 5 bases from J, the gap between germline ends came to 19 bases. Germline V lookup: CDR1 MNHEY, CDR2 SVGEGT. The CDR3 covers 15 residues. The CDR3, as DNA: TGTGCCAGCAGCCTACCCTGGCAGGGTGGAACTGAAGCTTTCTTT. It codes for CASSLPWQGGTEAFF.

The chain links TRBV19 to TRBJ1-1; 8 nucleotides align to TRBD1. Germline loops: CDR1 LNHDA, CDR2 SQIVND (reference sequence). The J segment lost 8 bases and the V segment lost 5 bases, leaving 13 bases of the junction unmatched. The CDR3 sequence is 15 residues long. CDR3 nucleotides: TGTGCCAGTAGTCCAAGACAGGGGACGGTGGGGGAAGCTTTCTTT. It encodes CASSPRQGTVGEAFF.

This chain connects TRBV7-9 to TRBJ2-1; D is uncertain. Trimming took off 5 bases at V and 7 bases at J, with 15 bases between the two ends. The CDR3 is 14 residues long. Germline-derived CDR1 and CDR2 are SEHNR and FQNEAQ (reference sequence). This chain's CDR3 is CASSVQYAINEQFF. Here the CDR3 DNA reads TGTGCCAGCAGCGTTCAGTACGCGATAAATGAGCAGTTCTTC.

The chain employs TRBV24-1 and TRBJ2-3; 10 bases are shared with TRBD1. Looked up from germline, CDR1 is KGHDR and CDR2 is SFDVKD. The CDR3 contains 16 residues. V was clipped by 3 bases and J by 4 bases; unmatched bases: 6. The CDR3 reads CATSDGQGVFPDTQYF. In nucleotides, the CDR3 is TGTGCCACCAGTGATGGACAGGGGGTCTTCCCAGATACGCAGTATTTT.

This chain connects TRBV6-6 to TRBJ2-7; no clear D. The germline CDR1 and CDR2 sequences are MNHNY and SVGAGI (reference sequence). V gave up 7 bases and J gave up 2 bases, with 12 bases separating them. The CDR3 is 13 amino acids. In DNA, the CDR3 is TGTGCCAGCAAGGGCCGGTGGACCTACGAGCAGTACGTC. Its translation is CASKGRWTYEQYV.

This clonotype has a count of ten or more. The gene calls are TRBV29-1 and TRBJ2-1; D not resolved. This CDR3 contains 10 residues. Germline assignment: CDR1 SQVTM and CDR2 ANQGSEA. Trimming shortened V by 3 bases and J by 8 bases, and 5 bases separated the two germline ends. CDR3 protein: CSVEDHEQFF. The CDR3, as DNA: TGCAGCGTTGAGGACCATGAGCAGTTCTTC.

Ten or more counts support this clonotype. V and J are TRBV24-1 and TRBJ2-3; 10 nucleotides align to TRBD1. The CDR3 consists of 12 residues. Germline V lookup: CDR1 KGHDR, CDR2 SFDVKD. J gave up 5 bases and V 10 bases, and 2 bases lay outside the gene matches. This CDR3 reads CATGQGIDTQYF. The DNA for the CDR3 is TGTGCCACGGGACAGGGGATAGATACGCAGTATTTT.

The chain couples TRBV28 to TRBJ1-1; 7 bases are a match to TRBD1. The V gene end was trimmed by 11 bases and the J gene end by 6 bases; junction bases not matched to a gene: 6. The germline CDR1 and CDR2 sequences are MDHEN and SYDVKM. There are 11 residues in the CDR3. DNA of the CDR3: TGTGCCTCAAGGACAGGCCCTGAAGCTTTCTTT. Amino acids: CASRTGPEAFF. The variable domain in full, completed from reference TRBV28 and TRBJ1-1, reads DVKVTQSSRYLVKRTGEKVFLECVQDMDHENMFWYRQDPGLGLRLIYFSYDVKMKEKGDIPEGYSVSREKKERFSLILESASTNQTSMYLCASRTGPEAFFGQGTRLTVV.

This clonotype occurred many times. V is TRBV7-2 and J is TRBJ2-2; D unclear. The CDR3 spans 15 residues. V was cut by 5 bases and J by 2 bases, with 12 bases left in between. Germline lookup yields CDR1 SGHTA and CDR2 FQGNSA. As DNA, the CDR3 is TGTGCCAGCAGCCGCGGCGGAATAAACACCGGGGAGCTGTTTTTT. This gives the protein CASSRGGINTGELFF.

The V and J genes are TRBV29-1 and TRBJ1-1, with D possibly matching TRBD1 (6 bases). Germline V CDR1 and CDR2: SQVTM, ANQGSEA. The CDR3 has 14 residues. V gave up 6 bases and J gave up 1 base, with 15 bases separating them. CDR3 sequence reads: CSVAPGHKNTEAFF. In nucleotides, the CDR3 is TGCAGCGTCGCTCCGGGACATAAGAACACTGAAGCTTTCTTT.

Comment on this clonotype: A much more abundant neighbour one base away suggests this may be a read error. The chain employs TRBV11-3 and TRBJ2-3; D uncertain. Germline CDR1 is SGHNT and CDR2 is YENEEA. V gave up 4 bases and J gave up 3 bases, with 5 bases separating them. The length of the CDR3 is 12 residues. CDR3 in DNA: TGTGCCAGCAGCTCAGAGACAGATACGCAGTATTTT. Protein sequence: CASSSETDTQYF.

This clonotype was observed a handful of times. The chain joins TRBV20-1 to TRBJ2-5, with D unclear. In germline, CDR1 is DFQATT, CDR2 SNEGSKA (reference sequence). The CDR3 is made up of 11 amino acids. Trimming took 1 base from V and 5 from J, leaving 5 bases between them. CDR3 loop: CSARAEETQYF. The CDR3 DNA reads as TGCAGTGCTAGAGCCGAGGAGACCCAGTACTTC.

This clonotype appeared a few times. The V and J genes are TRBV7-2 and TRBJ2-2; D is possibly TRBD2 (7 bases). Germline assignment: CDR1 SGHTA and CDR2 FQGNSA. This CDR3 spans 16 amino acids. V was pared by 1 base and J by 8 bases, with 17 bases between. The CDR3 sequence is CASSLDGGHGGGELFF. In nucleotides, the CDR3 is TGTGCCAGCAGCTTAGACGGGGGGCACGGTGGTGGGGAGCTGTTTTTT.

The genes are TRBV27 and TRBJ2-1; weak D call: TRBD2 (5 bases). Germline V gives CDR1 MNHEY, CDR2 SMNVEV (reference sequence). The CDR3 runs to 16 residues. Trimming left V 5 bases short and J 0 bases short, with 14 bases between. CDR3 protein: CASSPPGAVSYNEQFF. For the CDR3, the DNA is TGTGCCAGCAGTCCCCCAGGAGCGGTCTCCTACAATGAGCAGTTCTTC.